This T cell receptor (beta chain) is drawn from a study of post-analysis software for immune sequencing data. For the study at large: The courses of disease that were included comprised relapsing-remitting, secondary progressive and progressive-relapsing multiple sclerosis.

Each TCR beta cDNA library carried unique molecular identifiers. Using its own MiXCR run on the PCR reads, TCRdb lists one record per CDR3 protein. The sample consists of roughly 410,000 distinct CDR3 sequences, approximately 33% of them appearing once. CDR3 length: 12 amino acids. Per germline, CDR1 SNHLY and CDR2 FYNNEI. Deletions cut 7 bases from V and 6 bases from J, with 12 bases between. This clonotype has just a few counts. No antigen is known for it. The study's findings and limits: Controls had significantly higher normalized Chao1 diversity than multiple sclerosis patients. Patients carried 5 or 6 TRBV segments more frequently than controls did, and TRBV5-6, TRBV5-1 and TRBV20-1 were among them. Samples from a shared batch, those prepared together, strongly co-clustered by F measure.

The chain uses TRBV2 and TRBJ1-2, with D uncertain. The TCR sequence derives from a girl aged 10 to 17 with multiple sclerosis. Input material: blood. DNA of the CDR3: TGTGCCAGCAATGTGGGAGGCAATGGCTACACCTTC. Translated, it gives CASNVGGNGYTF.